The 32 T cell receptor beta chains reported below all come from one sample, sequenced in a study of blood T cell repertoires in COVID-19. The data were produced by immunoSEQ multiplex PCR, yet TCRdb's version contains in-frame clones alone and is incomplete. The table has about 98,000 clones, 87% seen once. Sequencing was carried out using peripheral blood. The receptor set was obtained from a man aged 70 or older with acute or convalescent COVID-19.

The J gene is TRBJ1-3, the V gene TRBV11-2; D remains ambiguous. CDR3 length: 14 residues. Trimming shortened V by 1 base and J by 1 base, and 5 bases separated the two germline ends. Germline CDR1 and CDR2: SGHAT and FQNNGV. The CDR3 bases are TGTGCCAGCAGCTTAGCAGGTTCTGGAAACACCATATATTTT. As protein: CASSLAGSGNTIYF. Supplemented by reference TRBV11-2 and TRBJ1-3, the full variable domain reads EAGVAQSPRYKIIEKRQSVAFWCNPISGHATLYWYQQILGQGPKLLIQFQNNGVVDDSQLPKDRFSAERLKGVDSTLKIQPAKLEDSAVYLCASSLAGSGNTIYFGEGSWLTVV.

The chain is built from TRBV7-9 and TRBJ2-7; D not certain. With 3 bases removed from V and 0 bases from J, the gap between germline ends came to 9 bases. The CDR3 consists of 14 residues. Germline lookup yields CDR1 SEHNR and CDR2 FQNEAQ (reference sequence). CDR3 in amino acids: CASSFRESSYEQYF. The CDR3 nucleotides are TGTGCCAGCAGCTTTAGAGAGAGCTCCTACGAGCAGTACTTC.

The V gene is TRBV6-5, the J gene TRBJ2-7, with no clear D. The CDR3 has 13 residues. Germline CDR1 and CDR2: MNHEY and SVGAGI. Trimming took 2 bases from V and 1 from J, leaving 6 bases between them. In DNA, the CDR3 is TGTGCCAGCAGTTACGACACATCCTACGAGCAGTACTTC. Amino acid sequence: CASSYDTSYEQYF.

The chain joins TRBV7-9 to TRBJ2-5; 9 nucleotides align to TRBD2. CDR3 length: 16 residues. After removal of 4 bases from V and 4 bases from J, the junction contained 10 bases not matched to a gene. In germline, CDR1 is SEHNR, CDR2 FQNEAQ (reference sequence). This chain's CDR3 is CASSYSGLAGRETQYF. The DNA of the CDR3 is TGTGCCAGCAGCTACTCCGGTCTAGCGGGGCGAGAGACCCAGTACTTC.

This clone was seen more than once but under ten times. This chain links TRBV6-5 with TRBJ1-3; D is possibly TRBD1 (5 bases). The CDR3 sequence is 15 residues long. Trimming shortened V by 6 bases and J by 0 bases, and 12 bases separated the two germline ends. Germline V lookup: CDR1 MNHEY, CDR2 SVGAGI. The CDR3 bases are TGTGCCAGCAGCAGGGACTCCGGCTCTGGAAACACCATATATTTT. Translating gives CASSRDSGSGNTIYF.

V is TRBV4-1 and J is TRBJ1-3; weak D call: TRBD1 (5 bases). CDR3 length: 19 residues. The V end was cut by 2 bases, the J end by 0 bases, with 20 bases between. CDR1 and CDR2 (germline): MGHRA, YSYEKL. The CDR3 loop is CASSQLDMGIPRSGNTIYF. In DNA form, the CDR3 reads TGCGCCAGCAGCCAACTGGACATGGGAATACCCCGCTCTGGAAACACCATATATTTT.

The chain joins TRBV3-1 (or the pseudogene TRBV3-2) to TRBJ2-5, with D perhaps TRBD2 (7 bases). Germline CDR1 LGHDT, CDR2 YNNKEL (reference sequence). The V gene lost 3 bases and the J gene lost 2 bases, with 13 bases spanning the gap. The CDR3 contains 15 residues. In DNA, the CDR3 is TGTGCCAGCAGCCACGGGGGGCGCCGGCAAGAGACCCAGTACTTC. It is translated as CASSHGGRRQETQYF.

The CDR3 coding sequence is TGTGCCAGCAGCCAAGGTACAGCCTACTCTGGAAACACCATATATTTT. This codes for CASSQGTAYSGNTIYF. The chain employs TRBV3-1 (or the pseudogene TRBV3-2) and TRBJ1-3, with unresolved D. Trimming removed 1 base from V and 0 bases from J, with 10 bases in between. CDR1 and CDR2 (germline): LGHDT, YNNKEL (reference sequence). The CDR3 runs to 16 residues.

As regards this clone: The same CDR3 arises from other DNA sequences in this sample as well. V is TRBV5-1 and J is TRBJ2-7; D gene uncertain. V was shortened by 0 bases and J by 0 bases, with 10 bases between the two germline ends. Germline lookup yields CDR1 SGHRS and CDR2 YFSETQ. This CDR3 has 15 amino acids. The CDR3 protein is CASSLGQANSYEQYF. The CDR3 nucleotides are TGCGCCAGCAGCTTGGGGCAGGCAAACTCCTACGAGCAGTACTTC.

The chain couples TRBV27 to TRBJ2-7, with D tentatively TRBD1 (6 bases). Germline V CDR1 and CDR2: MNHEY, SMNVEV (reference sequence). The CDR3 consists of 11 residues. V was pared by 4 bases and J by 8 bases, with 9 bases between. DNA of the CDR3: TGTGCCAGCAGTTATACAGGGAAGCAGTACTTC. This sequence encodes CASSYTGKQYF.

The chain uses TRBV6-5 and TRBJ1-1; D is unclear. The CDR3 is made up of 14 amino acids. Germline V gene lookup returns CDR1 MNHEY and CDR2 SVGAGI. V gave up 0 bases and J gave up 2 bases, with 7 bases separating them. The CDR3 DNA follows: TGTGCCAGCAGTTACTCGAGCGTCAACACTGAAGCTTTCTTT. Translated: CASSYSSVNTEAFF.

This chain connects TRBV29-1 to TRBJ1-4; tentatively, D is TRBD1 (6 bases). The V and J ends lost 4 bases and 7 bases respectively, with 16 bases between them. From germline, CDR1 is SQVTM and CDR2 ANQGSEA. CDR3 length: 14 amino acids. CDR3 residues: CSVALQGGSEKLFF. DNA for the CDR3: TGCAGCGTTGCGCTACAGGGAGGGAGTGAAAAACTGTTTTTT.

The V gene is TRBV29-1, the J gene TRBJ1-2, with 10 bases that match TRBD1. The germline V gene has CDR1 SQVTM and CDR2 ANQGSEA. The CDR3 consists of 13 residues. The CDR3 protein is CAGAKDRGNGYTF. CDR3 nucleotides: TGCGCAGGGGCTAAGGACAGGGGGAATGGCTACACCTTC.

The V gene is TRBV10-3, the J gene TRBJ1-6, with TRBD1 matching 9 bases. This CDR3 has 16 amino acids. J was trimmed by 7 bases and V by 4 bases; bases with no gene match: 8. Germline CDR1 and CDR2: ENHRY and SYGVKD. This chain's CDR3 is CAISAGQGMGNSPLHF. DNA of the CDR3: TGTGCCATCAGTGCGGGACAGGGAATGGGGAATTCACCCCTCCACTTT.

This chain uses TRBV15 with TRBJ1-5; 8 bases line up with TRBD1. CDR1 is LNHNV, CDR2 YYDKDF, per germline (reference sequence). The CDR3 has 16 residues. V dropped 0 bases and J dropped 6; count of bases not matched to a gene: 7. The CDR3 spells CATSRDPGQGAQPQHF. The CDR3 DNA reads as TGTGCCACCAGCAGAGATCCCGGACAGGGCGCTCAGCCCCAGCATTTT.

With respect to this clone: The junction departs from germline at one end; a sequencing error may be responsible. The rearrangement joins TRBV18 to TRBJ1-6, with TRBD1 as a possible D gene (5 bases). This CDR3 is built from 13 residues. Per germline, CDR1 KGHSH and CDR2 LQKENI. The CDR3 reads CASSPGPGQPLHF. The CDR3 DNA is TGTGCCAGCTCCCCCGGACCCGGACAACCCCTTCACTTT. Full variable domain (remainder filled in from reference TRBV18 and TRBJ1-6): NAGVMQNPRHLVRRRGQEARLRCSPMKGHSHVYWYRQLPEEGLKFMVYLQKENIIDESGMPKERFSAEFPKEGPSILRIQQVVRGDSAAYFCASSPGPGQPLHFGNGTRLTVT.

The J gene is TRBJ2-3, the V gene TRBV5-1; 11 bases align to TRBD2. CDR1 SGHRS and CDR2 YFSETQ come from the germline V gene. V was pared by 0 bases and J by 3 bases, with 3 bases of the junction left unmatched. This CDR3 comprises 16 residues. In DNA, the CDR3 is TGCGCCAGCAGCTTGGGGTCTAGCGGGGGGACAGATACGCAGTATTTT. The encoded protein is CASSLGSSGGTDTQYF.

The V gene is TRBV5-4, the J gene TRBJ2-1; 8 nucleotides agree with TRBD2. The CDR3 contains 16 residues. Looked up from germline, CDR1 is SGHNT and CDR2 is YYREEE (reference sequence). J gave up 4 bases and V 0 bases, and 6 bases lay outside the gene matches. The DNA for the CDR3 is TGTGCCAGCAGCTTGGCGGGGGGGACTCTATACAATGAGCAGTTCTTC. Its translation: CASSLAGGTLYNEQFF. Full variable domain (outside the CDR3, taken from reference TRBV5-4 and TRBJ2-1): ETGVTQSPTHLIKTRGQQVTLRCSSQSGHNTVSWYQQALGQGPQFIFQYYREEENGRGNFPPRFSGLQFPNYSSELNVNALELDDSALYLCASSLAGGTLYNEQFFGPGTRLTVL.

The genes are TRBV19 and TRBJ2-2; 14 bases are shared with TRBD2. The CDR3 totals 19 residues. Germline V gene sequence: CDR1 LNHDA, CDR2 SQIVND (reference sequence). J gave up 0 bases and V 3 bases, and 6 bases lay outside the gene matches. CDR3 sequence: CASSISRLAGGPNTGELFF. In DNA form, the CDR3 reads TGTGCCAGTAGTATCTCCAGACTAGCGGGGGGGCCGAACACCGGGGAGCTGTTTTTT.

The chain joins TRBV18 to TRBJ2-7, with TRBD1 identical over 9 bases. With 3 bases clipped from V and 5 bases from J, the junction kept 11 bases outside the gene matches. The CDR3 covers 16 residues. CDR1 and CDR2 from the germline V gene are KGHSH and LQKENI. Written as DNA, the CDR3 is TGTGCCAGCTCACCCCCGGGAGGACAGGGGCAAAACGAGCAGTACTTC. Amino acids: CASSPPGGQGQNEQYF.

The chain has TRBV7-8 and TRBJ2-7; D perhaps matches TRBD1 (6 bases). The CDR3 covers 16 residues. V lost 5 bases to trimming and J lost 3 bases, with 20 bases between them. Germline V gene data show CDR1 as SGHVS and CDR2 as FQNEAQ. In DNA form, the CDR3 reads TGTGCCAGCAGCCCCCCGACAGGAGGAGACCTCTACGAGCAGTACGTC. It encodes CASSPPTGGDLYEQYV.

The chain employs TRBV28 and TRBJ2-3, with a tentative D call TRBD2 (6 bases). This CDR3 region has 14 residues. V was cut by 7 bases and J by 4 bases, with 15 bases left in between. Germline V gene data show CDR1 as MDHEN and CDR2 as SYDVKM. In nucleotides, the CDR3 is TGTGCCAGCACCTCCCGGGACTTCGCAGATACGCAGTATTTT. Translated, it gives CASTSRDFADTQYF.

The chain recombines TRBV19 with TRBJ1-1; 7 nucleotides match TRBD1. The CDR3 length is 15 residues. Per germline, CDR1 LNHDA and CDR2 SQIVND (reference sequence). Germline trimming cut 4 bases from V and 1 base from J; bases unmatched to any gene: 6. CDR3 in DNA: TGTGCCAGTAGTACAACGCGACAGGGGAACACTGAAGCTTTCTTT. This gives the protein CASSTTRQGNTEAFF.

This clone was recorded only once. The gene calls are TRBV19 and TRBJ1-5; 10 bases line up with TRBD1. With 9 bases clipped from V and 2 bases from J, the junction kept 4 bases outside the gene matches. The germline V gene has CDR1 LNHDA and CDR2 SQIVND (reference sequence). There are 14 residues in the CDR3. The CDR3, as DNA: TGTGCCAGCCAAGGGACAGGGGGCAATCAGCCCCAGCATTTT. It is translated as CASQGTGGNQPQHF. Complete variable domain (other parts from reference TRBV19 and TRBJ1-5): DGGITQSPKYLFRKEGQNVTLSCEQNLNHDAMYWYRQDPGQGLRLIYYSQIVNDFQKGDIAEGYSVSREKKESFPLTVTSAQKNPTAFYLCASQGTGGNQPQHFGDGTRLSIL.

The CDR3, as DNA: TGTGCCAGCAGCTTAATCCCCAGGGGTCTACGTCAGCCCCAGCATTTT. Amino acids: CASSLIPRGLRQPQHF. This chain uses TRBV7-3 with TRBJ1-5, with D possibly matching TRBD1 (6 bases). V lost 1 base, J lost 6 bases, and 16 bases lay in between. The CDR3 has 16 amino acids. Germline V CDR1 and CDR2: SGHTA, FQGTGA.

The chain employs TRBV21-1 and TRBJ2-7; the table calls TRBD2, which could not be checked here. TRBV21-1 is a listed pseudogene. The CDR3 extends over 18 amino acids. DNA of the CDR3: TGTGCCAGCAGCCGCCAGACTAGCGGGGGACTGTTAACCTACGAGCAGTACGTC. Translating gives CASSRQTSGGLLTYEQYV.

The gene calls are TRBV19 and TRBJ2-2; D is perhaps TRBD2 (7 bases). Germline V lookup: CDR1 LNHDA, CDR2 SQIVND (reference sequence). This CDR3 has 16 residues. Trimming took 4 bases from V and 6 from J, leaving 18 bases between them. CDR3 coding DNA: TGTGCCAGTAGTACCTTCCGGGACGGGGGGCCCGGGGAGCTGTTTTTT. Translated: CASSTFRDGGPGELFF.

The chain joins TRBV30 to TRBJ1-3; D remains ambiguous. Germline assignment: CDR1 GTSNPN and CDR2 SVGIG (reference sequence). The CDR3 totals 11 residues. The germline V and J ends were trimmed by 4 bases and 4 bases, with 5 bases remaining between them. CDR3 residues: CAWTGGNTIYF. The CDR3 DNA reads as TGTGCCTGGACGGGGGGAAACACCATATATTTT.

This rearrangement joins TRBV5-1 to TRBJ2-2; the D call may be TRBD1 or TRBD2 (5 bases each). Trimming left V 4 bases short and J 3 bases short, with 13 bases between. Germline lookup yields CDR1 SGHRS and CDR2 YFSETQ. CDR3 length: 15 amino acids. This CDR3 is CASSLGLGDTGELFF. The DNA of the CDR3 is TGCGCCAGCAGCCTGGGGCTGGGAGACACCGGGGAGCTGTTTTTT.

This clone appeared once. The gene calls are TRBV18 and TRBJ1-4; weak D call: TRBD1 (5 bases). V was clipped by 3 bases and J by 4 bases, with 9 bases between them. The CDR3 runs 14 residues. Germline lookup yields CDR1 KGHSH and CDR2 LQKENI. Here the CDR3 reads CASSPETVNEKLFF. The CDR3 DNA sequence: TGTGCCAGCTCACCTGAGACAGTTAATGAAAAACTGTTTTTT.

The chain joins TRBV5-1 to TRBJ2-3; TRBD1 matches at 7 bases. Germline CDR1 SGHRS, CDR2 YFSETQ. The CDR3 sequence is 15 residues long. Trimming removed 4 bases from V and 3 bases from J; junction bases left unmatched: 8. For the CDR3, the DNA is TGCGCCAGCAGCATGACAGGGATTCCTACAGATACGCAGTATTTT. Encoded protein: CASSMTGIPTDTQYF.

In nucleotides, the CDR3 is TGTGCCAGCAGCCCTGGGGGCAGGAACACCGGGGAGCTGTTTTTT. It codes for CASSPGGRNTGELFF. The chain joins TRBV7-3 to TRBJ2-2, with a tentative D call TRBD1 (6 bases). Trimming pared 5 bases from V and 1 base from J, leaving 11 bases between. Germline values: CDR1 SGHTA, CDR2 FQGTGA. This CDR3 comprises 15 residues.